The 18 T cell receptor beta chains below come from one sample, sequenced in a study of blood T cell repertoires in COVID-19. Profiling relied on immunoSEQ multiplex PCR, and the TCRdb table lists in-frame clones only, not all of them. The table includes approximately 110,000 clones, 71% detected once. The sequenced material came from peripheral blood. Receptor source: a human donor with acute or convalescent COVID-19. The donor label of this sample is uncertain.

The chain has TRBV24-1 and TRBJ1-2; TRBD1 matches 9 bases. The CDR3 length is 13 residues. Germline assignment: CDR1 KGHDR and CDR2 SFDVKD. V lost 10 bases, J lost 5 bases, and 7 bases stayed unmatched. Here the CDR3 reads CATNPGQGYGYTF. The CDR3 nucleotides are TGTGCCACAAACCCGGGACAGGGTTATGGCTACACCTTC.

This rearrangement joins TRBV4-1 to TRBJ2-3; D is perhaps TRBD2 (6 bases). The V gene lost 1 base and the J gene lost 1 base, with 24 bases spanning the gap. Per germline, CDR1 MGHRA and CDR2 YSYEKL. This CDR3 has 20 residues. CDR3 DNA sequence: TGCGCCAGCAGCCAAGTCATTGAGGGACTCCGAAGAGCCGGCACAGATACGCAGTATTTT. Protein: CASSQVIEGLRRAGTDTQYF.

This clone was recorded once. The V gene is TRBV6-5, the J gene TRBJ1-5; D is perhaps TRBD1 (6 bases). The CDR3 totals 13 residues. The V and J ends lost 8 bases and 8 bases respectively, with 16 bases between them. Germline assignment: CDR1 MNHEY and CDR2 SVGAGI. CDR3 sequence (DNA): TGTGCCAGCCAGGACAGCCTTGTCGAGCCCCAGCATTTT. Its translation: CASQDSLVEPQHF.

The V call is TRBV28, the J call TRBJ1-2; D call uncertain. Germline lookup yields CDR1 MDHEN and CDR2 SYDVKM. V dropped 5 bases and J dropped 5 bases, with 15 bases sitting between them. CDR3 length: 14 residues. The CDR3 reads CASSALWEEYGYTF. In DNA, the CDR3 is TGTGCCAGCAGTGCCCTCTGGGAGGAGTATGGCTACACCTTC.

The V and J genes are TRBV3-1 (or the pseudogene TRBV3-2) and TRBJ1-6, with D possibly being TRBD1 (6 bases). V was cut by 4 bases and J by 6 bases, with 22 bases left in between. This CDR3 comprises 18 residues. Germline assignment: CDR1 LGHDT and CDR2 YNNKEL (reference sequence). The CDR3 loop reads CASSPILTGRRGNSPLHF. The CDR3 coding sequence is TGTGCCAGCAGCCCTATACTAACGGGGCGCAGGGGTAATTCACCCCTCCACTTT.

The gene calls are TRBV28 and TRBJ1-2, with D perhaps TRBD1 (6 bases). The CDR3 has 15 residues. V was shortened by 5 bases and J by 7 bases, with 20 bases between the two germline ends. CDR1 is MDHEN, CDR2 SYDVKM, per germline. CDR3 in DNA: TGTGCCAGCAGTGCCACAGGGAGAGGGACGGCTGGCTACACCTTC. It translates to CASSATGRGTAGYTF.

In nucleotides, the CDR3 is TGCGCCAGCAGCTTCGGGACAGGGGGCAAGACCGGGGAGCTGTTTTTT. This translates into CASSFGTGGKTGELFF. The chain joins TRBV5-1 to TRBJ2-2; 12 bases map to TRBD1. CDR3 size: 16 residues. Germline V CDR1 and CDR2: SGHRS, YFSETQ. Losses at the gene ends were 2 bases for V and 5 bases for J; bases not matched to a gene: 4.

The chain couples TRBV5-5 to TRBJ2-5, with 11 bases lining up with TRBD2. The germline CDR1 and CDR2 sequences are SGHKS and YYEKEE (reference sequence). Germline trimming cut 3 bases from V and 4 bases from J; bases unmatched to any gene: 8. The CDR3 runs 16 residues. CDR3 in amino acids: CASSSATSGVLETQYF. The CDR3 DNA reads as TGTGCCAGCAGCTCTGCGACTAGCGGGGTTTTAGAGACCCAGTACTTC. The whole variable domain, filled in from reference TRBV5-5 and TRBJ2-5, reads DAGVTQSPTHLIKTRGQQVTLRCSPISGHKSVSWYQQVLGQGPQFIFQYYEKEERGRGNFPDRFSARQFPNYSSELNVNALLLGDSALYLCASSSATSGVLETQYFGPGTRLLVL.

The chain recombines TRBV4-2 with TRBJ1-6; 10 nucleotides agree with TRBD1. With V trimmed by 2 bases and J by 9 bases, 10 bases remained unmatched. This CDR3 is 17 amino acids long. Germline CDR1 LGHNA, CDR2 YNFKEQ. CDR3 in DNA: TGTGCCAGCAGCCAACTAATACCAGGACAGGGGGTTTCACCCCTCCACTTT. This encodes CASSQLIPGQGVSPLHF.

This sequence joins TRBV7-9 and TRBJ1-1, with D perhaps TRBD1 (6 bases). The CDR3 runs to 14 residues. Trimming took 1 base from V and 1 from J, leaving 7 bases between them. Germline CDR1 reads SEHNR; CDR2 reads FQNEAQ (reference sequence). CDR3 coding DNA: TGTGCCAGCAGCTTAGGACAGGCGAACACTGAAGCTTTCTTT. It yields the protein CASSLGQANTEAFF.

The table lists this clone with a few counts. V gene TRBV2 combines with J gene TRBJ1-6; D remains ambiguous. Trimming removed 1 base from V and 12 bases from J, with 10 bases in between. The length of the CDR3 is 13 residues. Germline CDR1 and CDR2: SNHLY and FYNNEI. The CDR3 region has the DNA TGTGCCAGCAGTGAAGTTAGAGGAGGACCCCTCCACTTT. This encodes CASSEVRGGPLHF.

DNA for the CDR3: TGTGCCTGGAGTGTATTCAGCGGGGATCTACTTGGGGGCACAGATACGCAGTATTTT. The encoded protein is CAWSVFSGDLLGGTDTQYF. This chain joins TRBV30 and TRBJ2-3; 7 bases map to TRBD2. Germline CDR1 and CDR2: GTSNPN and SVGIG (reference sequence). This CDR3 spans 19 amino acids. V gave up 0 bases and J gave up 1 base; unmatched junction bases: 16.

The rearrangement joins TRBV6-5 to TRBJ1-5; D may be TRBD1 (6 bases). Trimming took 8 bases from V and 7 from J, leaving 15 bases between them. CDR1 is MNHEY, CDR2 SVGAGI, per germline. The CDR3 consists of 13 residues. CDR3 region: CASLGGPGQPQHF. The CDR3 bases are TGTGCCAGCCTGGGGGGGCCGGGGCAGCCCCAGCATTTT.

The gene calls are TRBV11-2 and TRBJ2-3; 8 nucleotides agree with TRBD2. Losses at the gene ends were 3 bases for V and 0 bases for J; bases not matched to a gene: 2. The CDR3 consists of 15 residues. CDR1 is SGHAT, CDR2 FQNNGV, per germline. DNA for the CDR3: TGTGCCAGCAGCTTCCGGGGGGGCAGCACAGATACGCAGTATTTT. Its translation: CASSFRGGSTDTQYF. Supplemented by reference TRBV11-2 and TRBJ2-3, the full variable domain reads EAGVAQSPRYKIIEKRQSVAFWCNPISGHATLYWYQQILGQGPKLLIQFQNNGVVDDSQLPKDRFSAERLKGVDSTLKIQPAKLEDSAVYLCASSFRGGSTDTQYFGPGTRLTVL.

This clone was counted only a few times. The chain uses TRBV9 and TRBJ2-1; 8 positions agree with TRBD2. Germline loops: CDR1 SGDLS, CDR2 YYNGEE. With V trimmed by 3 bases and J by 5 bases, 10 bases remained unmatched. The CDR3 loop spans 16 amino acids. The CDR3 reads CASSEPGGGINNEQFF. DNA for the CDR3: TGTGCCAGCAGCGAGCCGGGCGGGGGGATTAACAATGAGCAGTTCTTC.

The rearrangement joins TRBV7-2 to TRBJ1-3, with 7 positions matching TRBD1. CDR1 is SGHTA and CDR2 is FQGNSA in the germline V gene. CDR3 size: 15 residues. Trimming removed 5 bases from V and 0 bases from J; junction bases left unmatched: 4. CDR3 sequence: CASSTNRGSGNTIYF. The CDR3 nucleotides read TGTGCCAGCAGCACCAACAGGGGCTCTGGAAACACCATATATTTT.

The chain combines TRBV19 with TRBJ1-1; D might be TRBD1 (6 bases). Trimming pared 4 bases from V and 4 bases from J, leaving 19 bases between. There are 16 residues in the CDR3. The germline CDR1 and CDR2 sequences are LNHDA and SQIVND (reference sequence). DNA for the CDR3: TGTGCCAGTAGTACGGCGGGGGAGGGGGTGAGCACTGAAGCTTTCTTT. Translation gives CASSTAGEGVSTEAFF.

This clone was detected a few times. The gene calls are TRBV7-3 and TRBJ2-3; tentatively, D is TRBD2 (6 bases). V was trimmed by 2 bases and J by 0 bases, leaving 9 bases between them. CDR1 is SGHTA and CDR2 is FQGTGA in the germline V gene. The CDR3 spans 15 residues. CDR3 in DNA: TGTGCCAGCAGCTTAGCGGGACTGAGCACAGATACGCAGTATTTT. Residues: CASSLAGLSTDTQYF.